Below are 23 T cell receptor beta chains sequenced from a single sample in a study of T cells in Graves' hyperthyroidism and ophthalmopathy. Regions amplified from RNA transcripts were the TCR beta CDR3 regions. The TCR CDR3 was amplified in a first-round RT-PCR using the HTBI primer set. TCRdb re-derived calls from the multiplex PCR reads in MiXCR, one entry per CDR3 protein. The top ten clones hold 15% to 20% of a sample with approximately 610,000 distinct CDR3 sequences, over 15% of them seen once. The sequenced sample was blood. These receptors were obtained from a woman between 18 and 29 years old with Graves' hyperthyroidism.

This clonotype has only a few counts. The chain carries TRBV5-1 and TRBJ2-2; TRBD2 is a possible D gene (5 bases). Germline V gives CDR1 SGHRS, CDR2 YFSETQ. V lost 0 bases and J lost 4, with 16 bases in between. The CDR3 covers 17 residues. CDR3 coding DNA: TGCGCCAGCAGCTTGGCGGGCGGACCGGCGGGCACCGGGGAGCTGTTTTTT. Translated: CASSLAGGPAGTGELFF.

The chain is built from TRBV7-2 and TRBJ2-7, with D unresolved. Germline V gene lookup returns CDR1 SGHTA and CDR2 FQGNSA. The V gene lost 5 bases and the J gene lost 0 bases, with 11 bases spanning the gap. This CDR3 is 14 amino acids long. The CDR3 region has the DNA TGTGCCAGCAGCGTTACGGGCAGCTCCTACGAGCAGTACTTC. Translating gives CASSVTGSSYEQYF.

CDR3: CASSLAQGTYEQYF. In nucleotides, the CDR3 is TGCGCCAGCAGTTTAGCCCAGGGAACCTACGAGCAGTACTTC. V and J are TRBV5-1 and TRBJ2-7, with D maybe TRBD1 (5 bases). V lost 5 bases to trimming and J lost 2 bases, with 14 bases between them. The CDR3 loop spans 14 amino acids. Germline V gene sequence: CDR1 SGHRS, CDR2 YFSETQ.

This clonotype came up a few times. The chain joins TRBV30 to TRBJ2-1, with TRBD2 matching 8 bases. CDR3 length equals 18 residues. The V and J ends lost 4 bases and 2 bases, in that order; junction bases with no gene match: 16. Germline assignment: CDR1 GTSNPN and CDR2 SVGIG (reference sequence). CDR3 DNA sequence: TGTGCCTGGAAGGTTGCCCTGGCGGGACTAGGGGCCTACAATGAGCAGTTCTTC. Translating it yields CAWKVALAGLGAYNEQFF.

This clonotype was counted at least ten times. The chain links TRBV5-5 to TRBJ2-7, with a possible D match to TRBD1 (6 bases). The V end lost 6 bases, the J end lost 2 bases, and 18 bases lay between the germline ends. This CDR3 has 15 amino acids. Germline V CDR1 and CDR2: SGHKS, YYEKEE (reference sequence). In nucleotides, the CDR3 is TGTGCCAGCATACAGGGCCTCCAAACCACCTACGAGCAGTACTTC. Protein sequence: CASIQGLQTTYEQYF.

This clonotype was seen at least ten times. The chain couples TRBV3-1 to TRBJ2-2; D is ambiguous. CDR3 length: 14 residues. CDR1 is LGHDT and CDR2 is YNNKEL in the germline V gene (reference sequence). The V end was cut by 4 bases, the J end by 6 bases, with 12 bases between. The CDR3 loop is CASSLGLRAGELFF. For the CDR3, the DNA is TGTGCCAGCAGCCTCGGTTTAAGGGCCGGGGAGCTGTTTTTT.

The chain is built from TRBV18 and TRBJ2-7, with 11 bases matching TRBD2. J gave up 5 bases and V 0 bases, and 6 bases lay outside the gene matches. The CDR3 runs to 16 residues. Germline CDR1 KGHSH, CDR2 LQKENI. Written as DNA, the CDR3 is TGTGCCAGCTCACCACCGACTAGCGGGAAGGTCAACGAGCAGTACTTC. It specifies CASSPPTSGKVNEQYF.

The sample holds many counts of this clonotype. The V call is TRBV12-3 or TRBV12-4, the J call TRBJ1-2; the D gene is possibly TRBD1 (5 bases). V lost 7 bases and J 0 bases, leaving 12 bases between the germline ends. The length of the CDR3 is 14 residues. The CDR3 here is CASNPGRTNYGYTF. In nucleotides, the CDR3 is TGTGCCAGCAATCCGGGACGGACTAACTATGGCTACACCTTC.

This clonotype was seen a few times. This chain joins TRBV19 and TRBJ2-1; possibly TRBD1 for D (5 bases). The ends were cut back, 4 bases at V and 4 bases at J, with 11 bases in the middle. Per germline, CDR1 LNHDA and CDR2 SQIVND (reference sequence). The CDR3 is made up of 14 amino acids. The CDR3 here is CASSKWTPYNEQFF. In nucleotides, the CDR3 is TGTGCCAGTAGTAAGTGGACACCTTACAATGAGCAGTTCTTC.

The chain recombines TRBV6-1 with TRBJ1-4; weak D call: TRBD1 (5 bases). The CDR3 loop spans 13 amino acids. The V gene lost 8 bases and the J gene lost 5 bases, with 12 bases spanning the gap. Germline V gene lookup returns CDR1 MNHNS and CDR2 SASEGT. The CDR3 loop is CASAWGKNEKLFF. The CDR3 region has the DNA TGTGCCAGCGCCTGGGGCAAGAATGAAAAACTGTTTTTT.

This chain connects TRBV12-5 to TRBJ2-7, with 7 bases that match TRBD2. The germline V gene encodes CDR1 LGHNT and CDR2 FRNRAP. Trimming took 0 bases from V and 5 from J; bases not matched to a gene: 7. CDR3 size: 15 residues. The DNA for the CDR3 is TGTGCTAGTGGTTTGGTAATTAGCGGGCCCGACGAGCAGTACTTC. It codes for CASGLVISGPDEQYF.

This chain joins TRBV20-1 and TRBJ2-5; TRBD2 is a possible D gene (6 bases). This CDR3 contains 13 residues. Deletions cut 4 bases from V and 0 bases from J, with 9 bases between. The germline V gene encodes CDR1 DFQATT and CDR2 SNEGSKA (reference sequence). CDR3 DNA sequence: TGCAGTGCTAAAGGGACTTACCAAGAGACCCAGTACTTC. Encoded protein: CSAKGTYQETQYF.

The V call is TRBV12-3 or TRBV12-4, the J call TRBJ2-5; TRBD1 agrees at 9 bases. The CDR3 is 15 residues long. V lost 5 bases, J lost 5 bases, and 9 bases stayed unmatched. This chain's CDR3 is CASSAQTGGGETQYF. CDR3 nucleotide sequence: TGTGCCAGCAGTGCCCAGACAGGGGGTGGGGAGACCCAGTACTTC.

This clonotype was counted many times. The chain carries TRBV7-2 and TRBJ2-7; 11 positions agree with TRBD2. This CDR3 is 13 amino acids long. The germline CDR1 and CDR2 sequences are SGHTA and FQGNSA. J lost 6 bases, V lost 5 bases, and 3 bases had no gene match. The CDR3, as DNA: TGTGCCAGCAGCAGCGGACTAGCGGGCGAGCAGTACTTC. It specifies CASSSGLAGEQYF.

This clonotype appeared a few times. The chain employs TRBV5-1 and TRBJ2-1; 7 nucleotides match TRBD1. Germline V CDR1 and CDR2: SGHRS, YFSETQ. The CDR3 has 16 amino acids. Trimming cost V 1 base and J 4 bases; bases outside gene matches: 8. CDR3 sequence (DNA): TGCGCCAGCAGCTTGCCTCGACAGGGCCCGTACAATGAGCAGTTCTTC. It yields the protein CASSLPRQGPYNEQFF.

As to this clonotype: Since a much larger clone is just one base distant, this may be a read error. The chain employs TRBV5-1 and TRBJ1-2; a weak D match, TRBD1 (5 bases). The CDR3 length is 13 residues. Germline CDR1 reads SGHRS; CDR2 reads YFSETQ. CDR3 nucleotides: TGCGCCAGCAGACCCGACAGTGGCGTTGGCTCCACCTTC. This translates into CASRPDSGVGSTF.

In its sample, this clonotype was seen many times. The V call is TRBV11-3, the J call TRBJ2-7; a weak D match, TRBD1 (5 bases). Germline lookup yields CDR1 SGHNT and CDR2 YENEEA. The V end lost 1 base, the J end lost 1 base, and 11 bases lay between the germline ends. The CDR3 is made up of 15 amino acids. The CDR3 nucleotides read TGTGCCAGCAGCTTAGGACAGTCGAATTCCTACGAGCAGTACTTC. Translated, it gives CASSLGQSNSYEQYF.

V is TRBV6-6 and J is TRBJ2-7; TRBD1 matches 7 bases. Germline lookup yields CDR1 MNHNY and CDR2 SVGAGI (reference sequence). This CDR3 is built from 15 residues. The V segment lost 2 bases and the J segment 2 bases; nucleotides outside the gene matches: 6. CDR3 protein: CASSYRGQLPYEQYF. In DNA, the CDR3 is TGTGCCAGCAGTTACAGGGGACAGCTACCCTACGAGCAGTACTTC.

The chain employs TRBV19 and TRBJ2-3; 7 bases line up with TRBD2. The germline V gene has CDR1 LNHDA and CDR2 SQIVND (reference sequence). There are 15 residues in the CDR3. The junction had 5 bases not matched to a gene; V was cut back by 4 bases and J by 1 base. The CDR3 nucleotides are TGTGCCAGTAGTACCGGGGACTACCGCACAGATACGCAGTATTTT. Translation: CASSTGDYRTDTQYF.

This clonotype was observed at least ten times. The chain carries TRBV29-1 and TRBJ2-3, with D possibly called TRBD1 or TRBD2 (6 bases each). V gave up 0 bases and J gave up 4 bases, with 11 bases separating them. CDR3 length: 14 amino acids. CDR1 is SQVTM and CDR2 is ANQGSEA in the germline V gene. The CDR3 coding sequence is TGCAGCGTTGAAGATGGGGGGCGGCCAGATACGCAGTATTTT. This sequence encodes CSVEDGGRPDTQYF.

This clonotype occurred many times. The V and J genes are TRBV28 and TRBJ2-5; TRBD2 matches 11 bases. Germline loops: CDR1 MDHEN, CDR2 SYDVKM. V was pared by 3 bases and J by 10 bases, with 13 bases of the junction left unmatched. The CDR3 spans 16 residues. The CDR3 spells CASSFPAGLAGGSQYF. Written as DNA, the CDR3 is TGTGCCAGCAGTTTCCCCGCAGGGTTAGCGGGAGGGAGCCAGTACTTC. Full variable domain (remainder filled in from reference TRBV28 and TRBJ2-5): DVKVTQSSRYLVKRTGEKVFLECVQDMDHENMFWYRQDPGLGLRLIYFSYDVKMKEKGDIPEGYSVSREKKERFSLILESASTNQTSMYLCASSFPAGLAGGSQYFGPGTRLLVL.

This chain uses TRBV12-3 or TRBV12-4 with TRBJ1-1, with TRBD1 as a possible D gene (5 bases). V was trimmed by 3 bases and J by 4 bases, leaving 12 bases between them. This CDR3 has 14 amino acids. CDR3 protein: CASSFAGTGTEAFF. The CDR3 DNA follows: TGTGCCAGCAGTTTCGCCGGGACCGGCACTGAAGCTTTCTTT.

This clonotype was counted between two and nine times. This chain uses TRBV7-2 with TRBJ2-2; 10 bases line up with TRBD2. V trimming: 6 bases; J trimming: 6 bases; junction bases outside the gene matches: 13. CDR3 length: 17 residues. Looked up from germline, CDR1 is SGHTA and CDR2 is FQGNSA. The CDR3 bases are TGTGCCAGCAGAGAGAACAGGAAGCGGGGGGGCGCCGGGGAGCTGTTTTTT. This codes for CASRENRKRGGAGELFF.